Each of the 2 T cell receptor beta chains below was sequenced from the same sample in a study of T cell repertoires in aging, cancer and after chemotherapy. TCR beta rearrangements were amplified from peripheral blood genomic DNA. A mixed TRB-A/B primer pool amplified rearranged TRB by multiplex touch-down PCR. TCRdb itself ran the multiplex PCR reads through MiXCR, one entry per CDR3 protein. The sample contains thousands of distinct CDR3 sequences, just under 45% of which appear only once. Material: blood. The receptor set was obtained from a human donor with a solid tumor.

The chain combines TRBV19 with TRBJ2-7; D possibly corresponds to TRBD2 (5 bases). V was cut by 5 bases and J by 7 bases, with 15 bases left in between. The CDR3 totals 13 residues. CDR1 and CDR2 (germline): LNHDA, SQIVND (reference sequence). The CDR3 loop reads CASSPPVGAEQYF. Written as DNA, the CDR3 is TGTGCCAGTAGTCCCCCGGTGGGAGCTGAGCAGTACTTC.

V and J are TRBV7-2 and TRBJ1-2; D is ambiguous. The germline V gene has CDR1 SGHTA and CDR2 FQGNSA. Trimming cost V 6 bases and J 5 bases, with 16 bases left between them. The CDR3 is 14 amino acids. The chain's CDR3 is CASSLILGSYGYTF. CDR3 sequence (DNA): TGTGCCAGCAGTTTAATATTAGGCAGTTATGGCTACACCTTC.